The clone carrying this T cell receptor (beta chain) appeared a few times. Its antigen remains unidentified. Arm-PCR of CDR3 regions and iRepertoire HTBI primers were the basis on which TCR beta libraries were built. MiXCR, applied by TCRdb to the multiplex PCR reads, yields one record per CDR3 protein. The sample holds hundreds of thousands of distinct CDR3 sequences, around 17% seen once. The data stem from a study of regulatory T cells in long-lasting Graves disease. Stated time point: newly diagnosed GD, antithyroid drugs for less than 3 months. With RNA extracted from PBMCs as input, the TCR library was made. Graves' disease diagnosis followed American Thyroid Association guidelines. Overall study results and limits: Persistent Graves' disease cases displayed lower TCR diversity than newly diagnosed ones.

Germline loops: CDR1 LGHDT, CDR2 YNNKEL (reference sequence). Trimming shortened V by 1 base and J by 3 bases, and 10 bases separated the two germline ends. This CDR3 spans 15 amino acids. Separately, the same data were catalogued under a study of T cells in Graves' hyperthyroidism and ophthalmopathy. In that study: The HTBI primer set served for first-round RT-PCR of the TCR CDR3. Most expanded thyroid clonotypes above 0.001 also appeared in blood.

This sequence was found in a woman in her twenties or thirties with Graves disease. The V gene is TRBV3-1, the J gene TRBJ1-5; D possibly corresponds to TRBD1 (5 bases). Source: peripheral blood mononuclear cells (PBMCs), taken at new diagnosis, from a patient treated with antithyroid drugs. The chain's CDR3 is CASSQGQGINQPQHF. The CDR3 region has the DNA TGTGCCAGCAGCCAAGGGCAGGGAATCAATCAGCCCCAGCATTTT.